This record covers a single T cell receptor beta chain. The data derive from a study of shared clonotypes between healthy human individuals. The CDR3 is 16 residues long. Trimming shortened V by 7 bases and J by 2 bases, and 22 bases separated the two germline ends. Germline V CDR1 and CDR2: SQVTM, ANQGSEA. The repertoire was sequenced with immunoSEQ multiplex PCR; TCRdb's copy has only in-frame clones and lacks some. The sample gives some 2,100,000 clones, 90% to 96% of which show up once; less than 0.15% is in the top ten. The source material was naive CD4+ T cells sorted from blood. The subset was: CD45RA+ positively selected. This clonotype originated in a man between 18 and 29 years old in good health. The gene calls are TRBV29-1 and TRBJ2-3, with D maybe TRBD2 (6 bases). The DNA for the CDR3 is TGCAGCGCCGGGCGGGGCTCCGTCCAGTTCACAGATACGCAGTATTTT. Protein product: CSAGRGSVQFTDTQYF.